This TCR beta chain was profiled in a study of PD-1 blockade in classical Hodgkin lymphoma (dated by TCRdb to 2018 to 2021). For the study in its entirety: Nivolumab dosing was 3 mg/kg intravenously every 2 weeks, continuing until either disease progression or unacceptable toxicity. The study used CyTOF and TCR beta sequencing to define a peripheral blood immune signature of response to PD-1 blockade in classical Hodgkin lymphoma. On the study overall, not on this receptor specifically: Among trial patients, those achieving complete response had baseline diversity similar to that of newly diagnosed patients, while diversity was significantly lower in partial responders and progressors. Only a single clinical trial cohort was studied, and what caused the repertoire differences, possibly disease activity or prior therapy, remained undefined. Newly diagnosed patients were reported to have lower baseline TCR diversity than healthy donors, and relapsed/refractory patients were reported to have lower baseline TCR diversity still. A significant rise by C4D1 was seen in CD4+ but not CD8+ TCR diversity (p=0.0027 vs p=0.16), with the rise being most apparent in complete responders (p=0.02). Diversity was lower in patients who began nivolumab less than 1 year after ASCT, so these patients were left out of later analyses to avoid confounding by immune reconstitution.

This sample's time point label indicates: cycle 4 day 1 (C4D1), after six to seven weeks of nivolumab. All trial patients had relapsed after autologous stem cell transplantation, with cohorts A, B and C differing in prior brentuximab vedotin exposure. A total of 50 to 70 patients with relapsed/refractory classical Hodgkin lymphoma made up the trial cohort, and each patient's best overall response was complete response, partial response or progressive disease. In the multi-cohort phase II CheckMate 205 trial, trial patients received single-agent nivolumab. Best overall response was determined by an independent review committee according to the 2007 International Working Group response criteria. Trial PBMCs were obtained immediately prior to nivolumab initiation (C1D1) and on therapy at cycle 2 day 1 and cycle 4 day 1. Peripheral blood was collected in 8 mL Vacutainer Cell Preparation Tubes, from which PBMCs were isolated by centrifugation and then cryopreserved.

There are 15 amino acids in the CDR3, from cysteine to phenylalanine inclusive. The read is trimmed to its CDR3 DNA, 45 bases read in frame from base 1. V is pared back by 3 bases and J by 2 bases, with 10 bases lying between the germline termini. The germline V gene supplies CDR1 SNHLY and CDR2 FYNNEI. In its sample, this clone was seen a few times. Which antigen it targets is not known. The record has no base qualities; no much larger clone is one base away. Genomic DNA was extracted with the Qiagen DNeasy kit from unsorted PBMCs and from negatively selected CD4+ and CD8+ fractions. TCR beta CDR3 regions were amplified by immunoSEQ multiplex PCR using primers annealing to V and J segments. Amplification bias was minimized using a synthetic immune receptor repertoire, and residual bias was removed computationally after sequencing. In the source study's methods: Repertoire diversity was quantified as the Shannon entropy index using custom Python scripts. Unsorted, CD4+ and CD8+ repertoires were analyzed separately, except for combined analyses in which CD4+ and CD8+ sequences were merged in silico. A clone was considered expanded if an increase in frequency of at least 2-fold after treatment relative to C1D1 was found, and a pseudocount of 0.5 was applied to clones undetected at baseline. Clones with 0 or 1 copy at C1D1 were defined as singleton clones, while clones with 2 or more copies were defined as non-singleton clones. By matching protein sequences in sorted samples from the same patient, clones expanded in unsorted samples were annotated as CD4+, CD8+ or unknown. Wilcoxon tests on paired samples were used to test changes in diversity from C1D1 to C4D1. The immuneACCESS repertoire file appears here via TCRdb, limited to in-frame rearrangements. These files lack a portion of the clones; in checked studies, under half of the deficit traces to unresolved V genes, and the cause of the others is not known. That table supplies the V and J calls and clone size; D and trimming were determined from the DNA. This sample is represented by 25,000 to 35,000 clones; 80% of them were singletons. The ten largest clones represent roughly 16% of the sample.

Source: peripheral blood mononuclear cells (PBMCs), taken before the fourth cycle of nivolumab. The chain is assembled from TRBV2 and TRBJ1-4, with a weak D call of TRBD1 (6 bases match). The TCR sequence derives from a human donor with classical Hodgkin lymphoma. The sequenced DNA is TGTGCCAGCAGTGACAGGGGACCCACTAATGAAAAACTGTTTTTT. It translates as CASSDRGPTNEKLFF.